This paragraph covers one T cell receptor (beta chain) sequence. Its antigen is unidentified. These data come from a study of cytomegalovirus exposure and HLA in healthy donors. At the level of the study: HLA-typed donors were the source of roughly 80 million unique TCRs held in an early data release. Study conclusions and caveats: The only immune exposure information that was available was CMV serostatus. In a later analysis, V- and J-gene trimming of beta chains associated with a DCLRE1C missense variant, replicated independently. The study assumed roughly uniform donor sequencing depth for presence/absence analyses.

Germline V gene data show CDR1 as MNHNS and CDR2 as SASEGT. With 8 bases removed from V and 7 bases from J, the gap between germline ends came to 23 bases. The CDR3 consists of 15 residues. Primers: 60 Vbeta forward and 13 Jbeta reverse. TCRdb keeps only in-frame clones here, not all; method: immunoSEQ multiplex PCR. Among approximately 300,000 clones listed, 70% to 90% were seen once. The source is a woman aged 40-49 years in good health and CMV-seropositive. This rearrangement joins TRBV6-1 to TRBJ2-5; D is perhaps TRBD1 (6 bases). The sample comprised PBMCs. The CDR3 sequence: CASRSGAPLRGTQYF. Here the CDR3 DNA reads TGTGCCAGCCGGTCCGGGGCCCCTCTCAGGGGGACCCAGTACTTC.